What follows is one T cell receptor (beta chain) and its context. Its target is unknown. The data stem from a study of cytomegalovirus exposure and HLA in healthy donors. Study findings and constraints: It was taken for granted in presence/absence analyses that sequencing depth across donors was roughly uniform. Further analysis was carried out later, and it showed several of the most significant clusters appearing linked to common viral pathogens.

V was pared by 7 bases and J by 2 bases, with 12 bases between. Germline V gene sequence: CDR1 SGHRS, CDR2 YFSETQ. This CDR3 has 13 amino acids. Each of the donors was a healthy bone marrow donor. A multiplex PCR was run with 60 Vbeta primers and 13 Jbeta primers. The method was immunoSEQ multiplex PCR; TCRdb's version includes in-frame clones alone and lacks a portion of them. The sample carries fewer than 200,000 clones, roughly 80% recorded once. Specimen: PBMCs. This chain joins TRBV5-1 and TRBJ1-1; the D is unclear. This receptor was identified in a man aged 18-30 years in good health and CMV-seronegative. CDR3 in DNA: TGCGCCAGCGCCATGCGGGGAAACACTGAAGCTTTCTTT. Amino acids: CASAMRGNTEAFF.